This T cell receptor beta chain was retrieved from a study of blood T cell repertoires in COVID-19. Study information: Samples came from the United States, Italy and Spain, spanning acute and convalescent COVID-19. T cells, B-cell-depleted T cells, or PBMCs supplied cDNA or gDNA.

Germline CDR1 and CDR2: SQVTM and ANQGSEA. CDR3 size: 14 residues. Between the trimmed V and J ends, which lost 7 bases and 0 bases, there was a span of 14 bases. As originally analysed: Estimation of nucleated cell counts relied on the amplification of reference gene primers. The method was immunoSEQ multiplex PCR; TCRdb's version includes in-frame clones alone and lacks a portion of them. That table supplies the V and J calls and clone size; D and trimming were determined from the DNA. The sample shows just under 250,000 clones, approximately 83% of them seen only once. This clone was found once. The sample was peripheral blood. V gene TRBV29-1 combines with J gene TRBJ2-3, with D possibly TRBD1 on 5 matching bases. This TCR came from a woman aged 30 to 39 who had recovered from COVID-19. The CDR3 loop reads CSGVTVHSTDTQYF. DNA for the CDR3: TGCAGCGGGGTGACAGTTCACAGCACAGATACGCAGTATTTT.